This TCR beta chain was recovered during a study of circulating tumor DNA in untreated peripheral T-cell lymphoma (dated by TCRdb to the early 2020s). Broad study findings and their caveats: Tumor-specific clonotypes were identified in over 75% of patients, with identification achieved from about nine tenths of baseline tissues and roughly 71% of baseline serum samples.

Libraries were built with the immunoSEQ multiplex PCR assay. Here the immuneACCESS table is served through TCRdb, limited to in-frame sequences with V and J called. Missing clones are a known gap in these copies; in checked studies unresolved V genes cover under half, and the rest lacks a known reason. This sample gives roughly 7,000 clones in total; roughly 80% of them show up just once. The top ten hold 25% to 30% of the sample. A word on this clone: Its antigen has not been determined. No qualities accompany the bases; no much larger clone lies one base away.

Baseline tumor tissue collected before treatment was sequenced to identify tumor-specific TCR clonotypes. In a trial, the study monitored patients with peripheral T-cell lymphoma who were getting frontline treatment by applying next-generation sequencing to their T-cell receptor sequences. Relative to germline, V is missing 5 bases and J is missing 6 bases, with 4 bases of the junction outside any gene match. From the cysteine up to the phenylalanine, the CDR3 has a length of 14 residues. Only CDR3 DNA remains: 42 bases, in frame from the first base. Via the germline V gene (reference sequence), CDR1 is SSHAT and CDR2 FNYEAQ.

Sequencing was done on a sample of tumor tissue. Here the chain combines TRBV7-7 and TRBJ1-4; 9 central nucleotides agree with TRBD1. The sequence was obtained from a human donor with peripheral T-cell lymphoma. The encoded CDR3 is CASSMGQGYEKLFF. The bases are TGTGCCAGCAGCATGGGACAGGGTTATGAAAAACTGTTTTTT.